These 18 T cell receptor beta chains were all obtained from the same sample, sequenced in a study of Tregs in tolerant kidney transplant recipients (dated 2019 in TCRdb). The sample's time point, from its label and the paper: 6 months after combined kidney and bone marrow transplant. Transplants used related donors with nonmyeloablative bone marrow transplantation; mixed chimerism was transient in the human trials. The method was the immunoSEQ multiplex PCR assay. TCRdb took this table from immuneACCESS and kept in-frame rearrangements with V and J called. Such tables lack part of the clones; where checked against another copy, unresolved V genes explain under half of the gap, and the rest is unexplained. The sample's records list roughly 15,000 clones. The ten largest clones take up 27% of the sample. The sequences come from CD8+ T cells from blood (PBMCs), collected 6 months after the transplant. The receptors here all came from a human patient who received a combined kidney and bone marrow transplant. Some T cells may be donor cells from the graft after a transplant.

Remarks on this clone: The read ends 3 residues shy of where the CDR3 ends; the end is completed using the germline J gene. This chain uses TRBV20-1 with TRBJ2-3; 9 nucleotides align to TRBD2. The CDR3 covers 18 residues. The germline V gene encodes CDR1 DFQATT and CDR2 SNEGSKA (reference sequence). V lost 0 bases to trimming and J lost 2 bases; unmatched junction nucleotides: 12. The DNA read from the CDR3 is TGCAGTGCTAGAGATCCCCTTGTAGCGGGGGAGTCCACAGATACG. This gives the protein CSARDPLVAGESTDT. From start to end, the CDR3 is CSARDPLVAGESTDTQYF.

Regarding this clone: The CDR3 is cut off 3 residues early in the read; its end comes from the germline J gene. The chain is built from TRBV7-9 and TRBJ1-2; a possible D gene is TRBD1 (5 bases). CDR3 length: 13 residues. Germline CDR1 SEHNR, CDR2 FQNEAQ (reference sequence). Trimming left V 3 bases short and J 4 bases short, with 9 bases between. CDR3 amino acids: CASSLTVGYGYTF. The part of the CDR3 DNA that was read is TGTGCCAGCAGCTTGACAGTCGGCTATGGC.

Details on this clone: The sequenced fragment ends 3 residues before the CDR3 boundary, so the rest is inferred from the germline J gene. The genes are TRBV2 and TRBJ2-7; D ambiguous. V dropped 4 bases and J dropped 4 bases, with 11 bases sitting between them. In germline, CDR1 is SNHLY, CDR2 FYNNEI. The CDR3 consists of 13 residues. The sequenced CDR3 bases are TGTGCCAGCAGTGCTGCACTATTGTACGAG. As protein: CASSAALLYE. The entire CDR3 sequence reads CASSAALLYEQYF.

A word on this clone: The CDR3 end lies 3 residues beyond the end of the read and is filled in from the germline J gene. The chain links TRBV7-6 to TRBJ2-5; the match to TRBD1 covers 8 bases. Trimming took 2 bases from V and 6 from J; bases not matched to a gene: 11. The CDR3 extends over 16 amino acids. Germline CDR1 and CDR2: SGHVS and FNYEAQ. CDR3 DNA, as far as it was read: TGTGCCAGCAGCTTAAGATGGCCCGGACAGGGAAAGACC. The encoded protein is CASSLRWPGQGKT. The full CDR3 protein reads CASSLRWPGQGKTQYF.

To note about this clone: Read coverage stops 3 residues before the CDR3 terminus; the germline J gene supplies the remainder. This chain uses TRBV19 with TRBJ1-1, with D tentatively TRBD1 (6 bases). CDR1 LNHDA and CDR2 SQIVND come from the germline V gene (reference sequence). The CDR3 totals 17 residues. Trimming shortened V by 0 bases and J by 5 bases, and 19 bases separated the two germline ends. The CDR3 DNA, read in part, is TGTGCCAGTAGTATAGAGCCCCAAGGGACACTTGGGACTGAA. Its translation is CASSIEPQGTLGTE. The entire CDR3 is CASSIEPQGTLGTEAFF.

Worth noting for this clone: The sequence runs out 3 residues before the end of the CDR3; the remainder is reconstructed from the germline J gene. The genes are TRBV6-2 or TRBV6-3 and TRBJ2-7; 10 bases are shared with TRBD2. Trimming at V came to 5 bases and at J to 2 bases, leaving 3 bases not matched to a gene. Germline CDR1 is MNHEY and CDR2 is SVGEGT. The CDR3 has 14 amino acids. CDR3 loop: CASSRTSGTYEQYF. The sequenced CDR3 bases are TGTGCCAGCAGTAGGACTAGCGGCACCTACGAG.

For this clone: The missing CDR3 end, 3 residues past where the read stops, is filled in from the germline J gene. The chain carries TRBV7-9 and TRBJ2-7; D gene uncertain. The ends were cut back, 7 bases at V and 2 bases at J, with 9 bases in the middle. Germline V CDR1 and CDR2: SEHNR, FQNEAQ (reference sequence). The CDR3 consists of 12 residues. This CDR3 is CASTPGPYEQYF. CDR3 DNA, as far as it was read: TGTGCCAGCACCCCAGGTCCCTACGAG. Using reference TRBV7-9 and TRBJ2-7 for the parts outside the CDR3, the full variable domain is DTGVSQNPRHKITKRGQNVTFRCDPISEHNRLYWYRQTLGQGPEFLTYFQNEAQLEKSRLLSDRFSAERPKGSFSTLEIQRTEQGDSAMYLCASTPGPYEQYFGPGTRLTVT.

To note about this clone: Read sequence stops 3 residues before the CDR3 end, and the germline J gene provides the missing end. J is TRBJ2-1 and V is TRBV6-2 or TRBV6-3, with 8 bases that match TRBD2. The J segment lost 7 bases and the V segment lost 0 bases, leaving 11 bases of the junction unmatched. Germline CDR1 is MNHEY and CDR2 is SVGEGT. This CDR3 has 17 residues. CDR3 in amino acids: CASSYSIEGGRFNEQFF. The part of the CDR3 DNA that was read is TGTGCCAGCAGTTACTCGATAGAAGGCGGGAGGTTTAATGAG.

Of note for this clone: The observed sequence ends 3 residues before the CDR3 terminus, with the missing tail filled in from the germline J gene. The chain joins TRBV19 to TRBJ1-2, with TRBD1 matching 7 bases. The CDR3 contains 10 residues. Per the germline V gene, CDR1 is LNHDA and CDR2 is SQIVND (reference sequence). The part of the CDR3 DNA that was read is TGTGCCACCAACAGGGGAGGC. It specifies CATNRGG. The entire CDR3 is CATNRGGYTF. Based on the CDR3 plus reference TRBV19 and TRBJ1-2, the full variable domain is DGGITQSPKYLFRKEGQNVTLSCEQNLNHDAMYWYRQDPGQGLRLIYYSQIVNDFQKGDIAEGYSVSREKKESFPLTVTSAQKNPTAFYLCATNRGGYTFGSGTRLTVV.

The CDR3 here is CASSLVGGGGTEAFF. CDR3 bases read: TGTGCCAGCAGCTTAGTAGGGGGGGGCGGCACTGAA. The chain combines TRBV7-2 with TRBJ1-1, with D possibly matching TRBD1 (6 bases). The DNA ends 3 residues before the CDR3 does, and the rest of the CDR3 is filled in from the germline J gene. This CDR3 is 15 amino acids long. Trimming shortened V by 1 base and J by 4 bases, and 13 bases separated the two germline ends. The germline V gene has CDR1 SGHTA and CDR2 FQGNSA.

Remarks on this clone: The missing CDR3 end, 3 residues past where the read stops, is filled in from the germline J gene. The J gene is TRBJ2-3, the V gene TRBV7-8; D is unclear. V dropped 5 bases and J dropped 1 base, with 10 bases sitting between them. Germline V gene lookup returns CDR1 SGHVS and CDR2 FQNEAQ. The CDR3 has 14 residues. CDR3 amino acids: CASSPRGRTDTQYF. Partial CDR3 DNA: TGTGCCAGCAGCCCCCGTGGCCGCACAGATACG.

Notes on this clone: The CDR3 end falls 3 residues outside the read, so it is completed with the germline J gene. V usage is TRBV12-5 and J usage is TRBJ2-5; tentative D call: TRBD1 (5 bases). Trimming took 5 bases from V and 1 from J, leaving 11 bases between them. This CDR3 region has 14 residues. CDR1 and CDR2 (germline): LGHNT, FRNRAP. The CDR3 protein is CASGMRQPQETQYF. The CDR3 DNA, read in part, is TGTGCTAGTGGTATGCGACAGCCCCAAGAGACC.

About this clone itself: The read comes to an end 3 residues before the CDR3 does, leaving the germline J gene to fill in the end. This chain joins TRBV20-1 and TRBJ1-6, with TRBD1 identical over 7 bases. This CDR3 has 16 residues. V was clipped by 0 bases and J by 7 bases; unmatched bases: 9. Germline CDR1 reads DFQATT; CDR2 reads SNEGSKA (reference sequence). The covered CDR3 bases are TGCAGTGCTAGAGATCTTAACAGGGGAATGAATTCACCC. Protein product: CSARDLNRGMNSP. The whole CDR3 reads CSARDLNRGMNSPLHF.

Comment on this clone: The CDR3 end is not reached by the read, which stops 3 residues before it; the germline J gene fills it in. The V call is TRBV11-2, the J call TRBJ1-2; 10 nucleotides line up with TRBD1. This CDR3 has 15 amino acids. From germline, CDR1 is SGHAT and CDR2 FQNNGV. V lost 6 bases, J lost 3 bases, and 7 bases stayed unmatched. CDR3 region: CASSWGQGLHYGYTF. The DNA read from the CDR3 is TGTGCCAGCAGTTGGGGACAGGGGCTCCACTATGGC.

A word on this clone: The read comes to an end 3 residues before the CDR3 does, leaving the germline J gene to fill in the end. V gene TRBV7-9 combines with J gene TRBJ2-4; no definite D call. CDR3 length equals 14 residues. Trimming left V 5 bases short and J 0 bases short, with 8 bases between. Germline CDR1 and CDR2: SEHNR and FQNEAQ (reference sequence). The part of the CDR3 DNA that was read is TGTGCCAGCAGCCCCCCGTTAGCCAAAAACATT. It translates to CASSPPLAKNI. The whole CDR3 protein is CASSPPLAKNIQYF.

In regard to this clone: With the read ending 3 residues before the CDR3 end, the germline J gene is used to fill in that end. The chain joins TRBV6-2 or TRBV6-3 to TRBJ1-1, with D tentatively TRBD1 (6 bases). The CDR3 is 12 amino acids. From germline, CDR1 is MNHEY and CDR2 SVGEGT. The CDR3 bases that were read are TGTGCCAGCAGTTTGGGACACCCGGTG. Amino acids: CASSLGHPV. The full CDR3 sequence reads CASSLGHPVAFF.

As to this clone: The read falls 3 residues short of the CDR3 end, and the missing part is taken from the germline J gene. The chain combines TRBV14 with TRBJ2-5; a weak D match, TRBD1 (7 bases). The CDR3 is 17 residues long. Germline CDR1 is SGHDN and CDR2 is FVKESK. This chain's CDR3 is CASSQEVGRGRLDTQYF. The sequenced CDR3 bases are TGTGCCAGCAGCCAAGAGGTCGGCAGGGGGAGGTTAGATACC.

About this clone: The missing CDR3 end, 3 residues past where the read stops, is filled in from the germline J gene. This chain uses TRBV7-9 with TRBJ2-3, with D maybe TRBD1 (5 bases). Germline assignment: CDR1 SEHNR and CDR2 FQNEAQ (reference sequence). CDR3 length: 15 amino acids. The sequenced part of the CDR3 DNA is TGTGCCAGCAGCTTAGTCGGTCAGGGAAAAGAGACG. Its translation: CASSLVGQGKET. The full CDR3 is CASSLVGQGKETQYF.